This T cell receptor (beta chain) derives from a study of blood T cell repertoires in COVID-19. Study information: Acute and convalescent COVID-19 samples came from the United States, Italy and Spain. PBMCs, B-cell-depleted T cells, or T cells were the source of the cDNA or gDNA that made up the material.

Original handling: The authors estimated nucleated cell counts from reference gene primer amplification. The method was immunoSEQ multiplex PCR; TCRdb's version includes in-frame clones alone and lacks a portion of them. From that table come the V and J calls and clone size; the DNA was used to work out D and trimming. The sample contains some 72,000 clones, roughly nine tenths of which appear only once. The TCR was taken from a man aged 50 or older with active or convalescent COVID-19. The material sequenced was peripheral blood.

The CDR3: CASSPMGAGGYNEQFF. The CDR3 DNA is TGTGCCAGCAGCCCCATGGGGGCAGGGGGTTACAATGAGCAGTTCTTC. The chain carries TRBV7-2 and TRBJ2-1; 7 bases map to TRBD1. This CDR3 is 16 amino acids long. Germline values: CDR1 SGHTA, CDR2 FQGNSA. The ends lost 5 bases at V and 4 bases at J; junction bases unmatched: 11.